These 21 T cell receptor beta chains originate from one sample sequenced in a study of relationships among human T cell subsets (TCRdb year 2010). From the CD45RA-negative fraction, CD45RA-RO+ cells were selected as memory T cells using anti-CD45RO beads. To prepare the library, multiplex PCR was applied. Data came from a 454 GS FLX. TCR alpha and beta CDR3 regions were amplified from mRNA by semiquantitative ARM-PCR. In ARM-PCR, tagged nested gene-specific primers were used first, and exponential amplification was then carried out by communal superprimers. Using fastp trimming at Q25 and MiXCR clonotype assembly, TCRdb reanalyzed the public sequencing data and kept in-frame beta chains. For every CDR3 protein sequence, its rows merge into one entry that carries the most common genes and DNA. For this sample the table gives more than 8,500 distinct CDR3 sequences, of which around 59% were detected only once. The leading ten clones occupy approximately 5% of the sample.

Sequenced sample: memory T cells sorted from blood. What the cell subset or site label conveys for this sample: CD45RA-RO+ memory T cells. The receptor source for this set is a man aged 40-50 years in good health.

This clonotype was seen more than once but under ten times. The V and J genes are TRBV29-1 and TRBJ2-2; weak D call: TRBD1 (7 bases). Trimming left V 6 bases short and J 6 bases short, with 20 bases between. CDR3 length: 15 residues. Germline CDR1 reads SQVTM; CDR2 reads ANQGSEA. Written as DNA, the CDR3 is TGCAGCGTCCTTCGTGGGGGGACAGCTTCCGGGGAGCTGTTTTTT. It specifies CSVLRGGTASGELFF.

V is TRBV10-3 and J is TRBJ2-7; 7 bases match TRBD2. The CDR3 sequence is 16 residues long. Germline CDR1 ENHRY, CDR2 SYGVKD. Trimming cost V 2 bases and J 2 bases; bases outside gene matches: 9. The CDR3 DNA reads TGTGCCATCAGTGAGATACGGGGGGAATCTGCCTACGAGCAGTACTTC. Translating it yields CAISEIRGESAYEQYF.

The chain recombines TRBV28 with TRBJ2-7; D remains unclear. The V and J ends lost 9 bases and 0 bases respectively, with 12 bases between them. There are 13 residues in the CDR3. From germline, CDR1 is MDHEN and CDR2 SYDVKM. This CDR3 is CARLKSHSYEQYF. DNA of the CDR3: TGTGCCAGACTTAAGTCACACTCCTACGAGCAGTACTTC.

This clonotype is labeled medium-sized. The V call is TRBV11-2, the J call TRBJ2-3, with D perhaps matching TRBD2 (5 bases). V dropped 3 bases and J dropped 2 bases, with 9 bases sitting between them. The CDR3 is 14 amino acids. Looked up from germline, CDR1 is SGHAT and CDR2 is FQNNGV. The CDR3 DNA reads TGTGCCAGCAGCTTGAACGGGGTCACAGATACGCAGTATTTT. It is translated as CASSLNGVTDTQYF.

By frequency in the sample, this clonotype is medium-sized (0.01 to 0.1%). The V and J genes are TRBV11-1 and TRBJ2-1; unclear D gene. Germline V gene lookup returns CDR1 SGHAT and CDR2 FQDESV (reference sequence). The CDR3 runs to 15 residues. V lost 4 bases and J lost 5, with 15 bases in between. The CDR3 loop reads CASSSDVYSDNEQFF. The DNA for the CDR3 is TGTGCCAGCAGCTCCGACGTATACTCGGACAATGAGCAGTTCTTC.

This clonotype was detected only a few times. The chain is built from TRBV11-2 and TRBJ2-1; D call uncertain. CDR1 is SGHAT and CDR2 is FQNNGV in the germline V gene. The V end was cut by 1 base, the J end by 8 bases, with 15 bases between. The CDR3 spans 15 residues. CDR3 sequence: CASSLGPTLADEQFF. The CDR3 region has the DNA TGTGCCAGCAGCTTAGGGCCCACTCTGGCGGATGAGCAGTTCTTC.

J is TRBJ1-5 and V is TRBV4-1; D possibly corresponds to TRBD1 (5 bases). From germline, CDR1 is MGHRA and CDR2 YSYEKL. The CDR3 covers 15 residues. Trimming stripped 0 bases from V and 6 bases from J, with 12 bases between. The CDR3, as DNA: TGCGCCAGCAGCCAAGATGGGGCAGGTATTCAGCCCCAGCATTTT. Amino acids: CASSQDGAGIQPQHF.

CDR3 sequence: CASSLGALGGSPLHF. In DNA form, the CDR3 reads TGTGCCAGCAGTTTAGGAGCCCTGGGAGGATCACCCCTCCACTTT. This chain joins TRBV12-3 or TRBV12-4 and TRBJ1-6; no definite D call. CDR3 length: 15 amino acids. V lost 1 base, J lost 10 bases, and 14 bases lay in between.

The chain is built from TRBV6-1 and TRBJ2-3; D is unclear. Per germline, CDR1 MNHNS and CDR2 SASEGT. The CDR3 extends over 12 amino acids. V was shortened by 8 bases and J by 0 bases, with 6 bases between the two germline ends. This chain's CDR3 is CASGDSTDTQYF. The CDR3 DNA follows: TGTGCCAGCGGCGACAGCACAGATACGCAGTATTTT.

CDR3 region: CASSSTDYGYTF. The CDR3 DNA reads TGTGCCAGCAGTTCAACTGACTATGGCTACACCTTC. The V call is TRBV27, the J call TRBJ1-2; D gene uncertain. Germline V gene sequence: CDR1 MNHEY, CDR2 SMNVEV (reference sequence). This CDR3 is 12 amino acids long. The V gene lost 4 bases and the J gene lost 3 bases, with 6 bases spanning the gap.

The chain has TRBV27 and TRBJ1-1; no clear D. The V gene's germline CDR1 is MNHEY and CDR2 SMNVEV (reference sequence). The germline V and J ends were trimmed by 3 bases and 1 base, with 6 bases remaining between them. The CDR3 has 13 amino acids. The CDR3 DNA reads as TGTGCCAGCAGTTTTGGGGAGAACACTGAAGCTTTCTTT. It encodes CASSFGENTEAFF.

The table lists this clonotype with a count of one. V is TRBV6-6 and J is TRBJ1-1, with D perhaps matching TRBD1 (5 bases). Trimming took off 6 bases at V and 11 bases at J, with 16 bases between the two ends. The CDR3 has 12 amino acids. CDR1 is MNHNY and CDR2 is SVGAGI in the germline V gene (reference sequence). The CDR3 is CASSPSGQAAFF. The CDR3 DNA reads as TGTGCCAGCAGCCCAAGCGGACAAGCGGCTTTCTTT.

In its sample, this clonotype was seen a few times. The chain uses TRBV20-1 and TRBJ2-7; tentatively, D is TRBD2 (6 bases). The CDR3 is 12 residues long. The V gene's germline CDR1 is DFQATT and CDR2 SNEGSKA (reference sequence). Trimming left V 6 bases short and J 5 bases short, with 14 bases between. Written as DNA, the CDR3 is TGCAGTGCCCCAGCGGAGGGCGACGAGCAGTACTTC. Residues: CSAPAEGDEQYF.

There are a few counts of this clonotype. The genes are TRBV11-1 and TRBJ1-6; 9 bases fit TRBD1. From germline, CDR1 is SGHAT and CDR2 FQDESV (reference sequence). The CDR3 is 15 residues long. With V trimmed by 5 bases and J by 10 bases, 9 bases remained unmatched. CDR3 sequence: CASSLSDRGASPLHF. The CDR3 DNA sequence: TGTGCCAGCAGCCTATCGGACAGGGGAGCCTCACCCCTCCACTTT.

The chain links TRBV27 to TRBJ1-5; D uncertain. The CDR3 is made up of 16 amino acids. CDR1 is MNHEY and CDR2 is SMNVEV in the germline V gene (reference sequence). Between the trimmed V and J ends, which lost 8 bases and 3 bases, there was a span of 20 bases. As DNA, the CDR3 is TGTGCCAGCTCCGCCCGACGGGGAGGGCTCAATCAGCCCCAGCATTTT. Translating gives CASSARRGGLNQPQHF.

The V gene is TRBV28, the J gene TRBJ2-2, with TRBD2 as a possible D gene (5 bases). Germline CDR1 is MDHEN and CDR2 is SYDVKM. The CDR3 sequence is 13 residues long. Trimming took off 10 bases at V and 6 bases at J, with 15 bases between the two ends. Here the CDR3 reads CATTGSTAGELFF. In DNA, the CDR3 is TGTGCCACCACGGGGTCGACGGCCGGGGAGCTGTTTTTT.

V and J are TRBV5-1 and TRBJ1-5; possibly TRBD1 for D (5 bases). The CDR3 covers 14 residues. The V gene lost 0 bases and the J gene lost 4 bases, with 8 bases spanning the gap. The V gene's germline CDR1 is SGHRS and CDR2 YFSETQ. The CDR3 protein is CASSLDGGNQPQHF. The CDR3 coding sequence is TGCGCCAGCAGCTTGGATGGGGGAAATCAGCCCCAGCATTTT.

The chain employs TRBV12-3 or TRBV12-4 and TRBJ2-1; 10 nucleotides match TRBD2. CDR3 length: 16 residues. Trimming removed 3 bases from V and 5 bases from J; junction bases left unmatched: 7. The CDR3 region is CASSLISGGADNEQFF. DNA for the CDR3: TGTGCCAGCAGTTTGATAAGCGGGGGGGCGGACAATGAGCAGTTCTTC.

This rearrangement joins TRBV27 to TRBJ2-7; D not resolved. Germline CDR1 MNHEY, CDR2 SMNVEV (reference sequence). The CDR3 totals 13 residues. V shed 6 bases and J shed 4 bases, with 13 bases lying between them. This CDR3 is CASRADRAYEQYF. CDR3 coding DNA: TGTGCCAGCAGAGCCGATCGGGCTTACGAGCAGTACTTC.

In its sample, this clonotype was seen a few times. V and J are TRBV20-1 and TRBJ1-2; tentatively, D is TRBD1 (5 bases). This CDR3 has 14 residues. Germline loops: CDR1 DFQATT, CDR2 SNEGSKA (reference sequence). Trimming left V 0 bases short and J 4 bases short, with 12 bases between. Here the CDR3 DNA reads TGCAGTGCTAGAGATGGGAGGGGCGGCTATGGCTACACCTTC. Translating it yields CSARDGRGGYGYTF.

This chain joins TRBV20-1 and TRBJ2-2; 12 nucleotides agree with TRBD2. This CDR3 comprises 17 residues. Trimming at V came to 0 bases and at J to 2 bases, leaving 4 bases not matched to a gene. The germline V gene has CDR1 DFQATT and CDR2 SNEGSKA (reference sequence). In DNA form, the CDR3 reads TGCAGTGCTAGAGAGTCTAGCGGGGGGGCCAACACCGGGGAGCTGTTTTTT. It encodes CSARESSGGANTGELFF.